This T cell receptor (beta chain) originates from a study of sequential checkpoint blockade in melanoma. Across the study: Patients were randomized 1:1 to nivolumab-then-ipilimumab or ipilimumab-then-nivolumab first-line.

The CDR3 runs 16 residues. Germline CDR1 and CDR2: MNHEY and SMNVEV (reference sequence). V lost 5 bases and J lost 3, with 18 bases in between. As for treatment: randomized to nivolumab then ipilimumab (arm A) or the reverse (arm B). Sequencing was performed with immunoSEQ multiplex PCR; in TCRdb, only in-frame clones are kept and a portion is missing. The sample holds about 28,000 clones, approximately 88% seen once. This sequence originates from a human donor with melanoma. The input for sequencing was CD8+ T cells sorted from blood (inferred from file names), taken from a patient given nivolumab and ipilimumab in sequence. V gene TRBV27 combines with J gene TRBJ2-3, with D possibly TRBD2 on 6 matching bases. The CDR3: CASSPGRNRRTDTQYF. DNA for the CDR3: TGTGCCAGCAGTCCTGGGAGGAACCGCCGGACAGATACGCAGTATTTT.